The clone carrying this T cell receptor beta chain was observed a handful of times. The TCR beta library used iRepertoire HTBI primers with Arm-PCR amplification of CDR3. In the authors' workflow: Across samples, 50 to 65 TRBV and 13 to 15 TRBJ segments were found. TCRdb redid the calling of the multiplex PCR reads with MiXCR, one entry per CDR3 protein. Clone size and V and J calls follow TCRdb, not the original study. Among around 460,000 distinct CDR3 sequences listed, roughly a fifth were seen once. These data come from a study of regulatory T cells in long-lasting Graves disease. Time point indicated: persistent/refractory GD, antithyroid drugs over 5 years with positive TRAb. The TCR library was made from RNA extracted from PBMCs. This sequence originates from a female donor with Graves disease. Sequenced material: peripheral blood mononuclear cells (PBMCs), taken when the disease was refractory, from a patient treated with antithyroid drugs.

CDR3 residues: CASSPDRATEAFF. The CDR3 DNA reads as TGTGCCAGCAGCCCTGACAGGGCTACTGAAGCTTTCTTT. The chain uses TRBV13 and TRBJ1-1; the match to TRBD1 covers 7 bases. Germline V CDR1 and CDR2: PRHDT, FYEKMQ (reference sequence). The CDR3 extends over 13 amino acids. V was pared by 5 bases and J by 5 bases, with 5 bases of the junction left unmatched.